This entry lists 8 T cell receptor beta chains sequenced from one sample in a study of T cell responses to AZD1222 COVID-19 vaccine. Assay used: immunoSEQ multiplex PCR; TCRdb lists only in-frame clones, some missing. The profile covers about 64,000 clones, with just over 90% appearing a single time and over 5.5% taken by the ten largest. The source was peripheral blood, collected 28 days after the second dose of the MenACWY control vaccine. Receptor source: an adult who received the MenACWY meningococcal vaccine as a control.

The chain combines TRBV28 with TRBJ1-1; D is ambiguous. Trimming pared 1 base from V and 5 bases from J, leaving 14 bases between. From germline, CDR1 is MDHEN and CDR2 SYDVKM. The CDR3 has 15 residues. The CDR3 DNA sequence: TGTGCCAGCAGTTTATTGTTGGGTCTAGGAACTGAAGCTTTCTTT. Translation gives CASSLLLGLGTEAFF.

The genes are TRBV6-2 or TRBV6-3 and TRBJ2-7; D assignment may be TRBD1 or TRBD2 (5 bases each). The CDR3 is made up of 13 amino acids. The V and J ends lost 0 bases and 6 bases respectively, with 9 bases between them. Germline values: CDR1 MNHEY, CDR2 SVGEGT. The CDR3, as DNA: TGTGCCAGCAGTTACTCGACGGGACGCGAGCAGTACTTC. Translated: CASSYSTGREQYF.

Points on this clone: The sample carries other DNA sequences with the same CDR3. The chain has TRBV7-9 and TRBJ1-1, with a possible D match to TRBD1 (5 bases). Looked up from germline, CDR1 is SEHNR and CDR2 is FQNEAQ (reference sequence). This CDR3 is built from 12 residues. Trimming removed 1 base at V and 7 bases at J, with 7 bases between. The CDR3 is CASSLGGSEAFF. CDR3 DNA: TGTGCCAGCAGCTTAGGGGGCAGTGAAGCTTTCTTT.

The CDR3 bases are TGTGCCACCAGCAGGGAGATAGGGGATGAGCAGTTCTTC. Amino acids: CATSREIGDEQFF. The rearrangement links TRBV15 to TRBJ2-1; tentatively, D is TRBD1 (5 bases). The length of the CDR3 is 13 residues. CDR1 and CDR2 from the germline V gene are LNHNV and YYDKDF (reference sequence). The germline V and J ends were trimmed by 3 bases and 8 bases, with 11 bases remaining between them.

The chain combines TRBV18 with TRBJ2-7; the match to TRBD1 covers 7 bases. The CDR3 is 13 residues long. V lost 8 bases and J lost 3; bases outside the gene matches: 7. Germline lookup yields CDR1 KGHSH and CDR2 LQKENI. DNA of the CDR3: TGTGCCAGCGCCCAGGGGGTGAGCTACGAGCAGTACTTC. This gives the protein CASAQGVSYEQYF.

The CDR3 DNA reads TGTGCCAGCTCACCATTAAGGACAGGGGGCATAACTGAAGCTTTCTTT. Translation gives CASSPLRTGGITEAFF. This chain connects TRBV18 to TRBJ1-1; TRBD1 agrees at 11 bases. The CDR3 covers 16 residues. The J segment lost 5 bases and the V segment lost 2 bases, leaving 7 bases of the junction unmatched. Germline V gene sequence: CDR1 KGHSH, CDR2 LQKENI.

The V call is TRBV15, the J call TRBJ1-4; D remains ambiguous. There are 16 residues in the CDR3. Looked up from germline, CDR1 is LNHNV and CDR2 is YYDKDF (reference sequence). Trimming took 2 bases from V and 8 from J, leaving 18 bases between them. CDR3: CATSRLHSSIAEKLFF. DNA for the CDR3: TGTGCCACCAGCAGACTCCACTCGTCTATCGCGGAAAAACTGTTTTTT.

The count of this clone is one. V and J are TRBV9 and TRBJ2-2; 8 bases match TRBD1. The CDR3 consists of 16 residues. Germline assignment: CDR1 SGDLS and CDR2 YYNGEE. Trimming cost V 4 bases and J 5 bases; bases outside gene matches: 10. The CDR3: CASSPGGGLGTGELFF. The DNA for the CDR3 is TGTGCCAGCAGCCCAGGGGGCGGTTTGGGGACCGGGGAGCTGTTTTTT.